This T cell receptor (beta chain) was sequenced during a study of cytomegalovirus exposure and HLA in healthy donors. V shed 4 bases and J shed 1 base, with 14 bases lying between them. Looked up from germline, CDR1 is SGDLS and CDR2 is YYNGEE. The CDR3 has 15 residues. Whole-study results and caveats: For most TCR beta V segments, an earlier analysis put the productive rate at about 87% or about 30% of the time. Based on reports, TCR beta sequences accurately predicted HLA-A and HLA-B alleles for most subjects. The records held CMV serostatus as the only immune exposure information. Presence/absence analyses supposed approximately even sequencing depth among donors.

Regarding this clone: Its antigen is unidentified.

PCR amplification relied on 60 Vbeta primers (plus 13 Jbeta primers). Using immunoSEQ multiplex PCR, the repertoire was profiled, and TCRdb retains in-frame clones only, with some absent. The sample shows under 250,000 clones, about four fifths of them seen only once. The V gene is TRBV9, the J gene TRBJ1-1; TRBD1 might be the D (5 bases). This clonotype was sampled from a woman in her fifties or sixties in good health and CMV-seropositive. The specimen was PBMCs. The CDR3 loop reads CASSQIQGQNTEAFF. DNA of the CDR3: TGTGCCAGCAGCCAAATCCAGGGCCAGAACACTGAAGCTTTCTTT.